The T cell receptor beta chain described here comes from a study of Graves' ophthalmopathy and Graves' hyperthyroidism. Study-level points and caveats: The authors also found most expanded thyroid clonotypes above 0.001 frequency in blood.

With 4 bases clipped from V and 4 bases from J, the junction kept 2 bases outside the gene matches. The CDR3 runs to 14 residues. Germline lookup yields CDR1 SGHTA and CDR2 FQGTGA. This clonotype was seen a few times. The antigen is unknown. Amplification of TCR beta CDR3 regions used RNA transcripts. HTBI primers were used in a first-round RT-PCR, which preceded a second-round multiplex PCR. TCRdb called the multiplex PCR reads again in MiXCR, with one record for every CDR3 protein. The table records around 520,000 distinct CDR3 sequences, approximately 37% of them present only once. The material sequenced was peripheral blood or thyroid tissue (not recorded which). The receptor was isolated from an adult man with Graves' hyperthyroidism. The chain combines TRBV7-3 with TRBJ2-3; 10 bases are shared with TRBD1. This chain's CDR3 is CASSSTGGADTQYF. The CDR3 coding sequence is TGTGCCAGCAGCTCGACAGGGGGCGCAGATACGCAGTATTTT.